The present TCR beta chain was sequenced within a study of cytomegalovirus exposure and HLA in healthy donors. Overall study findings and caveats: Highest at DRB1 and lowest at HLA-C, TCR association rates differed among HLA loci in a later analysis. While the bulk of TCR sequences proved rare, some public TCRs turned up in many donors. In the analysis, some V segments, TRBV6-2 and TRBV6-3 included, were excluded as indistinguishable.

On this clone itself: The antigen is not known. Germline and junction disagree at one end, which may indicate a read error.

The PCR was carried out with 60 Vbeta primers and 13 Jbeta primers. Clones were read by immunoSEQ multiplex PCR, and TCRdb kept only the in-frame ones, dropping some. The sample records about 100,000 clones, approximately 72% being singletons. This CDR3 is built from 18 residues. In germline, CDR1 is LGHNT, CDR2 FRNRAP. Source material: PBMCs. The TCR originated in a woman in her seventies in good health and CMV-seropositive. The chain uses TRBV12-5 and TRBJ1-4; 9 bases fit TRBD1. CDR3: CASSLGTGNVHPNEKLFF. The CDR3 DNA reads TGTGCTAGTAGTTTAGGGACAGGGAACGTTCACCCTAATGAAAAACTGTTTTTT.